In this sample, the clone carrying this T cell receptor beta chain turned up once. The target antigen is unknown. This entry is derived from a study of blood T cells in healthy people across ages. Study as a whole: Researchers report that template switching captured about one barcoded beta molecule per two T cells.

Every participating donor contributed about 10 milliliters of peripheral blood through a draw. Primed by a sample-barcoded 5' primer and a J-beta primer mix, a second PCR proceeded for about 6 to 12 cycles. TCRdb passed the 5' RACE reads through MiXCR, listing each CDR3 protein once. The repertoire includes some 1.7 million distinct CDR3 sequences, 25% to 30% of them detected once, and around 7.7% sits in the top ten. Looked up from germline, CDR1 is SGDLS and CDR2 is YYNGEE. Trimming cost V 0 bases and J 8 bases, with 6 bases left between them. CDR3 length equals 12 residues. Study-wide results and limits: Diversity was estimated from one million T cells, and these estimates were considered underestimates. Reliance upon unsorted PBMCs precluded definitive naive versus antigen-experienced comparison.

This sequence originates from a woman younger than 45 in good health. The chain combines TRBV9 with TRBJ2-1, with D hard to call. The material sequenced was blood. The CDR3 DNA reads TGTGCCAGCAGCGTAGGAATCGATGAGCAGTTCTTC. This encodes CASSVGIDEQFF.